This T cell receptor (beta chain) was recorded in a study of blood T cell repertoires in COVID-19. In the original workflow: Estimation of nucleated cell counts relied on the amplification of reference gene primers. The method was immunoSEQ multiplex PCR; TCRdb's version includes in-frame clones alone and lacks a portion of them. That table is the source of V, J and clone size, and D and trimming were worked out from the DNA. Of a few hundred thousand clones in the sample, approximately 81% were seen once. Deletions cut 1 base from V and 2 bases from J, with 12 bases between. The CDR3 covers 16 residues. CDR1 is SGHTA and CDR2 is FQGNSA in the germline V gene.

The sequencing sample was made of peripheral blood. The rearrangement uses TRBV7-2 and TRBJ2-1; maybe TRBD2 (6 bases). This receptor was taken from a woman older than 75 with COVID-19, enrolled during active disease. CDR3 protein: CASSLGGGETYNEQFF. CDR3 sequence (DNA): TGTGCCAGCAGCTTAGGCGGCGGGGAGACCTACAATGAGCAGTTCTTC.